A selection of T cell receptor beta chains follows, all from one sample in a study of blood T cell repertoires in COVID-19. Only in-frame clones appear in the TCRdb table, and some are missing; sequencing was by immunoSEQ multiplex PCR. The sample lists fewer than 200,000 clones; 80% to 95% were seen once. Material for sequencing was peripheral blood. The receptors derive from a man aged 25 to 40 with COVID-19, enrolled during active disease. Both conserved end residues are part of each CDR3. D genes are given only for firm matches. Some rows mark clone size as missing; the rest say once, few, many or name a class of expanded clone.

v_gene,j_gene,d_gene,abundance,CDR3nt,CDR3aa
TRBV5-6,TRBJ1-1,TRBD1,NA,TGTGCCAGCAGCCCGAGGACAGGGTCGCTCATGAACACTGAAGCTTTCTTT,CASSPRTGSLMNTEAFF
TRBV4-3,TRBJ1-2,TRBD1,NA,TGCGCCAGCAGCCAAGATCTGGGGGACAGGGGTTACTATGGCTACACCTTC,CASSQDLGDRGYYGYTF
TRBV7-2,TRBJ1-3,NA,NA,TGTGCCAGCAGCTCGACAGGACTCTCTGGAAACACCATATATTTT,CASSSTGLSGNTIYF
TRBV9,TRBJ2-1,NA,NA,TGTGCCAGCAGCGTAGCTCCTAGTTCCAATGAGCAGTTCTTC,CASSVAPSSNEQFF
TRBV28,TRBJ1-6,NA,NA,TGTGCCACATCTTGGGGCGGGGGTACACCCCTCCACTTT,CATSWGGGTPLHF
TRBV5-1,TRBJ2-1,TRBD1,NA,TGCGCCAGCAGCGTCCTACTGGGACAGGGGGCCGATGAGCAGTTCTTC,CASSVLLGQGADEQFF
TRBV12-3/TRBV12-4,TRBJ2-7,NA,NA,TGTGCCAGCAGCCATGTCCACTACGAGCAGTACTTC,CASSHVHYEQYF
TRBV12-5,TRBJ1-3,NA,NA,TGTGCTAGTGGTTTGGACCCCGGGGGAGTCTCTGGAAACACCATATATTTT,CASGLDPGGVSGNTIYF
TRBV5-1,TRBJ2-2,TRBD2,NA,TGCGCCAGCAGTCCAGCGGGAGTCACCGGGGAGCTGTTTTTT,CASSPAGVTGELFF
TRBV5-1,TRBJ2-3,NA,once,TGCGCCAGCAGCTTGTTTGCGGGGTCCGTAACAGATACGCAGTATTTT,CASSLFAGSVTDTQYF